Listed here are 2 T cell receptor beta chains from one sample, sequenced in a study of response to subunit inactivated influenza vaccine. In TCRdb, the RT-PCR reads were re-called with MiXCR into one record per CDR3 protein. The sample lists around 760,000 distinct CDR3 sequences; about 14% were seen once. Sequences were derived from PBMCs from blood, sampled roughly 15 days before vaccination. The receptors stem from a man over 45 who received an inactivated influenza vaccine.

The rearrangement joins TRBV13 to TRBJ2-3; TRBD2 aligns across 8 bases. The CDR3 loop spans 14 amino acids. Germline V lookup: CDR1 PRHDT, CDR2 FYEKMQ (reference sequence). The V segment lost 7 bases and the J segment 2 bases; nucleotides outside the gene matches: 5. CDR3 DNA: TGTGCCAGCACCCTGCGGGGGGACACAGATACGCAGTATTTT. It specifies CASTLRGDTDTQYF.

This rearrangement joins TRBV10-3 to TRBJ2-1, with TRBD2 matching over 7 bases. The CDR3 covers 15 residues. The germline V gene has CDR1 ENHRY and CDR2 SYGVKD. Trimming took 8 bases from V and 10 from J; bases not matched to a gene: 17. This CDR3 is CAIAGGTQGLSEQFF. In DNA, the CDR3 is TGTGCCATCGCCGGGGGGACCCAGGGTTTGAGCGAGCAGTTCTTC.